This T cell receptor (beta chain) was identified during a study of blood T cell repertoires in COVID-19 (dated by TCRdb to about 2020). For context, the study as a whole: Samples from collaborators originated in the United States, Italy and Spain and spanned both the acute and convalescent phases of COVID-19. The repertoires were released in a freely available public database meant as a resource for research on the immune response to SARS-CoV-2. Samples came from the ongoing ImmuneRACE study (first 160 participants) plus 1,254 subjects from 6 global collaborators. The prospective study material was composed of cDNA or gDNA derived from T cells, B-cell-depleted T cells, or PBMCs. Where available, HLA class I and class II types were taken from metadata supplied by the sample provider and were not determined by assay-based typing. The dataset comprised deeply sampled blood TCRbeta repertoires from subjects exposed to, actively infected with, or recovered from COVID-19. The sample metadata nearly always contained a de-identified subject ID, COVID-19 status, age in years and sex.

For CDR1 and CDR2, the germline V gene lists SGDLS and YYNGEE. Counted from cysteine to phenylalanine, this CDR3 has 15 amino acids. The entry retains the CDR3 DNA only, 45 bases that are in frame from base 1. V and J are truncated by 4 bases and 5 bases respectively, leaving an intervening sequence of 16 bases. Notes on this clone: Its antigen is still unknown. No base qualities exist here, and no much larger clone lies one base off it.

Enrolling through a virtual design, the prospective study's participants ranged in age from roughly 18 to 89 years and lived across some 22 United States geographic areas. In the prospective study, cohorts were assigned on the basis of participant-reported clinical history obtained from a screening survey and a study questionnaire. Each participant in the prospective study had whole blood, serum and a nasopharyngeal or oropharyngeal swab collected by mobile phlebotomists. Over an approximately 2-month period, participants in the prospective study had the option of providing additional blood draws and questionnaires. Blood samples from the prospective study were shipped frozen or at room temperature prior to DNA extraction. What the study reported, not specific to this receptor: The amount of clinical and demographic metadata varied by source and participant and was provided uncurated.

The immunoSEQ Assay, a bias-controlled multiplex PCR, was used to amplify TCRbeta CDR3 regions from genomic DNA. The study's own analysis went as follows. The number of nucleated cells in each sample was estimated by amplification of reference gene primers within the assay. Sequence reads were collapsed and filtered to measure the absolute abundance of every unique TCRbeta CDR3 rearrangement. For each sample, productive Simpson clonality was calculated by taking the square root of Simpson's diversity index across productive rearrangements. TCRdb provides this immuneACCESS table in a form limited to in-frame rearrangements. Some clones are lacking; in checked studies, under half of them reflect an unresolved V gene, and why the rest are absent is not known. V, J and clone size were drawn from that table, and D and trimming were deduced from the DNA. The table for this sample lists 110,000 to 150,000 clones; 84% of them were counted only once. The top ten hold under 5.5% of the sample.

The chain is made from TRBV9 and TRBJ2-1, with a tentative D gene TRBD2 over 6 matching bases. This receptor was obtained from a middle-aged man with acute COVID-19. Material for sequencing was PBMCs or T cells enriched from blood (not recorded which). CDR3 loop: CASSSGLPEDNEQFF. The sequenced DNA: TGTGCCAGCAGCTCGGGACTCCCGGAGGACAATGAGCAGTTCTTC.